A selection of T cell receptor beta chains follows, all from one sample in a study of PD-L1 blockade in urothelial cancer. Clones were sequenced by immunoSEQ multiplex PCR, and TCRdb holds only the in-frame ones, with some missing. This table holds tens of thousands of clones, roughly 86% found once. Source: PBMCs, taken around atezolizumab (anti-PD-L1) treatment. These TCRs come from a man between 60 and 75 years old with urothelial cancer. Both conserved end residues are part of each CDR3. Each record gives: J gene, clone size, V gene, D gene, CDR3 DNA, CDR3 protein. The D gene is left open where the match is weak. Expanded clones are given a class, and other clones once, few, many or no size at all.

J gene: TRBJ1-1
clone size: NA
V gene: TRBV19
D gene: NA
CDR3 DNA: TGTGCCAGTAGTATAGGGGGCGCACCCACAGTAGCTTTCTTT
CDR3 protein: CASSIGGAPTVAFF

J gene: TRBJ1-4
clone size: NA
V gene: TRBV15
D gene: NA
CDR3 DNA: TGTGCCACCAGCAGAGATCTTACTAATGAAAAACTGTTTTTT
CDR3 protein: CATSRDLTNEKLFF

J gene: TRBJ2-2
clone size: once
V gene: TRBV30
D gene: TRBD1
CDR3 DNA: TGTGCCTGGTCCTCCCATCCACAGGGGGCGTCCGGGGAGCTGTTTTTT
CDR3 protein: CAWSSHPQGASGELFF

J gene: TRBJ2-3
clone size: few
V gene: TRBV5-1
D gene: NA
CDR3 DNA: TGCGCCAGCAGCTTGCTTCCAGGTTCCGCTAGCACAGATACGCAGTATTTT
CDR3 protein: CASSLLPGSASTDTQYF

J gene: TRBJ1-5
clone size: NA
V gene: TRBV18
D gene: TRBD1
CDR3 DNA: TGTGCCAGCTCACCCGGGACAGGTGGGAATCAGCCCCAGCATTTT
CDR3 protein: CASSPGTGGNQPQHF

J gene: TRBJ2-4
clone size: NA
V gene: TRBV9
D gene: NA
CDR3 DNA: TGTGCCAGCAGCTCAGGGGACCAGAGGGTGGGGAACATTCAGTACTTC
CDR3 protein: CASSSGDQRVGNIQYF

J gene: TRBJ2-1
clone size: NA
V gene: TRBV19
D gene: NA
CDR3 DNA: TGTGCCAGTAGTATTGGCAGGGCCAATGAGCAGTTCTTC
CDR3 protein: CASSIGRANEQFF

J gene: TRBJ2-7
clone size: few
V gene: TRBV11-1
D gene: TRBD1
CDR3 DNA: TGTGCCAGCAGCCGGGACAGGGACGAGCAGTACTTC
CDR3 protein: CASSRDRDEQYF

J gene: TRBJ2-7
clone size: NA
V gene: TRBV4-1
D gene: NA
CDR3 DNA: TGCGCCAGCAGCCAAGGACATAACTACGAGCAGTACTTC
CDR3 protein: CASSQGHNYEQYF

J gene: TRBJ1-1
clone size: NA
V gene: TRBV11-2
D gene: NA
CDR3 DNA: TGTGCCAGCAGCTTAGGAGGGCTGAACACTGAAGCTTTCTTT
CDR3 protein: CASSLGGLNTEAFF

J gene: TRBJ1-2
clone size: NA
V gene: TRBV6-5
D gene: NA
CDR3 DNA: TGTGCCAGCAGTGGTTGGAGGAAAGGCTACACCTTC
CDR3 protein: CASSGWRKGYTF

J gene: TRBJ1-4
clone size: NA
V gene: TRBV28
D gene: NA
CDR3 DNA: TGTGCCAGCTTGACGGGAAATGAAAAACTGTTTTTT
CDR3 protein: CASLTGNEKLFF

J gene: TRBJ2-3
clone size: NA
V gene: TRBV15
D gene: NA
CDR3 DNA: TGTGCCACCAGCAGTCCAGGTGAAGCAGATACGCAGTATTTT
CDR3 protein: CATSSPGEADTQYF

J gene: TRBJ2-1
clone size: NA
V gene: TRBV9
D gene: TRBD2
CDR3 DNA: TGTGCCAGCAGCGTAGGGACTAGCGGGAGATCTGAGCAGTTCTTC
CDR3 protein: CASSVGTSGRSEQFF

J gene: TRBJ2-1
clone size: NA
V gene: TRBV27
D gene: NA
CDR3 DNA: TGTGCCAGCAGATTCTCTAGCCTGAGCTCCTACAATGAGCAGTTCTTC
CDR3 protein: CASRFSSLSSYNEQFF

J gene: TRBJ2-5
clone size: NA
V gene: TRBV11-2
D gene: NA
CDR3 DNA: TGTGCCAGCGCTGAAGGACAGCAAGAGACCCAGTACTTC
CDR3 protein: CASAEGQQETQYF

J gene: TRBJ2-2
clone size: NA
V gene: TRBV4-2
D gene: NA
CDR3 DNA: TGTGCCAGCAGCCAAGAGACTGTTAACACCGGGGAGCTGTTTTTT
CDR3 protein: CASSQETVNTGELFF